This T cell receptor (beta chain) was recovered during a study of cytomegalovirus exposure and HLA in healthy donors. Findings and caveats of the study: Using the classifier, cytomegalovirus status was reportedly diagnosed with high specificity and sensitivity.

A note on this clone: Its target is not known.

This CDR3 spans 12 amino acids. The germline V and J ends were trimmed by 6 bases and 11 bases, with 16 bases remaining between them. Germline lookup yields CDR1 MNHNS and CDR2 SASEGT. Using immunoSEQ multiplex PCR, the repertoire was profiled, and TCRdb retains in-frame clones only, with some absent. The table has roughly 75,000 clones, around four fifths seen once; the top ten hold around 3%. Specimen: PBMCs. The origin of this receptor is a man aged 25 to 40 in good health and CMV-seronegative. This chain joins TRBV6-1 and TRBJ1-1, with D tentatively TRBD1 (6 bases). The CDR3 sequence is CASSPTGLGAFF. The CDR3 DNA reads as TGTGCCAGCAGCCCAACAGGGCTGGGGGCTTTCTTT.